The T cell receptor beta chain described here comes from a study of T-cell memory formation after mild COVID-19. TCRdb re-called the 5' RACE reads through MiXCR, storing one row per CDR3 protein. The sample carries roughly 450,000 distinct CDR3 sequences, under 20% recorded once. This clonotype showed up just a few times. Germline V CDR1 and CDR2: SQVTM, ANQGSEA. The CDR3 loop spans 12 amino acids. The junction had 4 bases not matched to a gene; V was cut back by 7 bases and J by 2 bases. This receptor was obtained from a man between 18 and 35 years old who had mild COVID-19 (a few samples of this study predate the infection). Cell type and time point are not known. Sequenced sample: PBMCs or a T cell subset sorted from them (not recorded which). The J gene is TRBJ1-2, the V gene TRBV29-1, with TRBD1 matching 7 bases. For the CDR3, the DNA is TGCAGCGGTACGGGACAGAACTATGGCTACACCTTC. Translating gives CSGTGQNYGYTF.